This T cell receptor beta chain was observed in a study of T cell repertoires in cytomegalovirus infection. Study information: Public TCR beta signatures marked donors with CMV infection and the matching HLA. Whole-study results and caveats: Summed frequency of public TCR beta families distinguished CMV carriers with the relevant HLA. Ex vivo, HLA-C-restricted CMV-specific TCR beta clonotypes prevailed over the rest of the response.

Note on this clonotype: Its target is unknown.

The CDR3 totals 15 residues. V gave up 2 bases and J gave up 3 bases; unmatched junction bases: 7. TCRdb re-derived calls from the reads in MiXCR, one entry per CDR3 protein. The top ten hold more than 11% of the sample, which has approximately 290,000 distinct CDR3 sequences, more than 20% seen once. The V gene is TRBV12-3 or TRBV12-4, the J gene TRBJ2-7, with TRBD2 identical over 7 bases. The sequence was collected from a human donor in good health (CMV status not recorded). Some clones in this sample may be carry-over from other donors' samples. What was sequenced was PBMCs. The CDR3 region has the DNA TGTGCCAGCAGTTTACAGCTGGGGGGGTTCTACGAGCAGTACTTC. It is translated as CASSLQLGGFYEQYF.